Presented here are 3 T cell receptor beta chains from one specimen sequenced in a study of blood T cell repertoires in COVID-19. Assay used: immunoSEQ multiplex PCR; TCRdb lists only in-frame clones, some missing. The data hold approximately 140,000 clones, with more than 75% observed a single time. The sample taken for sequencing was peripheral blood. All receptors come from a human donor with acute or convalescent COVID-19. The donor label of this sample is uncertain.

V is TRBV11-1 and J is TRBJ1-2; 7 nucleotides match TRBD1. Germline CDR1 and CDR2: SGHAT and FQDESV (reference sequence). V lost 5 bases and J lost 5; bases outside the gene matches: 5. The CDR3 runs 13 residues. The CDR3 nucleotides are TGTGCCAGCAGCATAGAGGGACAGTATGGCTACACCTTC. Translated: CASSIEGQYGYTF.

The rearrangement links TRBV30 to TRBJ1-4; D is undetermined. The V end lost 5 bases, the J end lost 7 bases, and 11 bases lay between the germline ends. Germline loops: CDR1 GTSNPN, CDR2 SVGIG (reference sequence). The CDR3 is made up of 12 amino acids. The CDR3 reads CAWSGEGEKLFF. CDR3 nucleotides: TGTGCCTGGTCCGGCGAGGGTGAAAAACTGTTTTTT.

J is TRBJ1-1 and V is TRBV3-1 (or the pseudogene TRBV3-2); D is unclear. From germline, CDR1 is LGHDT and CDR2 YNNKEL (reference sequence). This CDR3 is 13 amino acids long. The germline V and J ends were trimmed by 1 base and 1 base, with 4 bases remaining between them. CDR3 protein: CASSQGRNTEAFF. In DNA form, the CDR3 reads TGTGCCAGCAGCCAAGGGAGGAACACTGAAGCTTTCTTT.